The T cell receptor beta chain described here comes from a study of blood T cell repertoires in COVID-19. Per the original methods: Amplification with reference gene primers provided the estimates of nucleated cell counts. Libraries were prepared by immunoSEQ multiplex PCR; TCRdb keeps only in-frame clonotypes and omits some of them. For V, J and clone size, that table is used; D and trimming come from the DNA. The data contain around 150,000 clones, 76% of them singletons. What was sequenced was peripheral blood. The receptor was isolated from an elderly woman with acute or convalescent COVID-19.

This CDR3 is CASSLEGREETQYF. As DNA, the CDR3 is TGCGCCAGCAGCTTGGAGGGCAGGGAAGAGACCCAGTACTTC. This chain connects TRBV5-1 to TRBJ2-5; tentative D call: TRBD1 (5 bases). The V gene lost 0 bases and the J gene lost 3 bases, with 9 bases spanning the gap. Germline V gene data show CDR1 as SGHRS and CDR2 as YFSETQ. CDR3 length equals 14 residues.